This T cell receptor beta chain was observed in a study of CD8+CD57+ T cells in acquired aplastic anemia. Study-wide background: CD4+ and CD8+ cells, once sorted, gave DNA averaging roughly 3.2 ug.

The CDR3 runs 18 residues. The ends lost 1 base at V and 2 bases at J; junction bases unmatched: 12. Germline V CDR1 and CDR2: SGHAT, FQNNGV. Study-level findings and limits: Between patients and controls, some 31 CD8+ CDR3 sequences were found in common. In CD8+ cells, Simpson's diversity showed no significant difference between patients and controls.

Profiling of TCR beta VDJ combinations and CDR3 sequences used genomic DNA as template. In TCRdb, the reads were re-called with MiXCR into one record per CDR3 protein. Of 180,000 or so distinct CDR3 sequences listed, approximately 48% were seen once; the top ten hold about 1.7%. Previously, flow cytometry had revealed CD8+CD57+ cell expansion in the patients chosen for sequencing. Patients had undergone no therapy by the time their blood was sampled. This clonotype was found many times. Its antigen is as yet unknown. This sequence was found in a human donor with aplastic anemia. The rearrangement links TRBV11-2 to TRBJ2-7; 9 positions match TRBD2. Sequencing was performed on sorted CD4+, CD8+, or CD8+CD57+ T cells (not recorded which) from PBMCs. CDR3 sequence (DNA): TGTGCCAGCAGCTTAGGAGGCGCGGGAGGGCGATTGGCCTACGAGCAGTACTTC. Translating gives CASSLGGAGGRLAYEQYF.